The rows below give T cell receptor beta chains drawn from one sample of a study of control samples from healthy donors and cancer patients. Data came from immunoSEQ multiplex PCR; TCRdb stores just in-frame clones and leaves some out. The sample has fewer than 95,000 clones, around 85% seen once. The sample consisted of blood. The source of these receptors is a man under 40 in good health. The CDR3 runs from the conserved cysteine through the conserved F or W. The D gene is left open where the match is weak. Clone size is not always given. Where it is, it says once, few, many or a class for expanded clones.

CDR3nt: TGTGCCAGCAGCTTCGAGCTAGCTGCCTACGAGCAGTACTTC
CDR3aa: CASSFELAAYEQYF
j_gene: TRBJ2-7
d_gene: NA
len: 14
abundance: many
v_gene: TRBV5-4

CDR3nt: TGTGCCAGCAGCTTGGACGGCGGGTACGGCCTCGAGACCCAGTACTTC
CDR3aa: CASSLDGGYGLETQYF
j_gene: TRBJ2-5
d_gene: NA
len: 16
abundance: once
v_gene: TRBV5-4

CDR3nt: TGTGCCAGCAGTTCCCCCCGGGGGGAGACCTACGAGCAGTACTTC
CDR3aa: CASSSPRGETYEQYF
j_gene: TRBJ2-7
d_gene: TRBD2
len: 15
abundance: NA
v_gene: TRBV6-5

CDR3nt: TGTGCCATCAGTGGAGGCAGTCCCTCTGGAAACACCATATATTTT
CDR3aa: CAISGGSPSGNTIYF
j_gene: TRBJ1-3
d_gene: NA
len: 15
abundance: few
v_gene: TRBV10-3

CDR3nt: TGTGCCATCAGTGAGTCGGTTATCGTTCGCTCTGGAAACACCATATATTTT
CDR3aa: CAISESVIVRSGNTIYF
j_gene: TRBJ1-3
d_gene: NA
len: 17
abundance: NA
v_gene: TRBV10-3

CDR3nt: TGTGCCAGCAGTTACCGGACAGCGCAAGCTAACTATGGCTACACCTTC
CDR3aa: CASSYRTAQANYGYTF
j_gene: TRBJ1-2
d_gene: NA
len: 16
abundance: NA
v_gene: TRBV6-5

CDR3nt: TGTGCCAGCAGTCTCGACAGGGGCTCCTACGAGCAGTACTTC
CDR3aa: CASSLDRGSYEQYF
j_gene: TRBJ2-7
d_gene: TRBD1
len: 14
abundance: NA
v_gene: TRBV28

CDR3nt: TGTGCCAGCAGTTACTCCGCAACTTCCTCCTACGAGCAGTACTTC
CDR3aa: CASSYSATSSYEQYF
j_gene: TRBJ2-7
d_gene: NA
len: 15
abundance: NA
v_gene: TRBV6-6

CDR3nt: TGTGCCAGCAGCTCGACGCATTGGGGAGGGGGCGAGCAGTACTTC
CDR3aa: CASSSTHWGGGEQYF
j_gene: TRBJ2-7
d_gene: NA
len: 15
abundance: NA
v_gene: TRBV11-2

CDR3nt: TGTGCCAGCAGTTACGCGGGGGCGCACACAGATACGCAGTATTTT
CDR3aa: CASSYAGAHTDTQYF
j_gene: TRBJ2-3
d_gene: NA
len: 15
abundance: NA
v_gene: TRBV6-2/TRBV6-3

CDR3nt: TGTGCCAGCAGTTACGAGGGTAGATCGAACACTGAAGCTTTCTTT
CDR3aa: CASSYEGRSNTEAFF
j_gene: TRBJ1-1
d_gene: NA
len: 15
abundance: NA
v_gene: TRBV6-5

CDR3nt: TGTGCCAGCAGCTTAGGGACAGGGGGGGTGTACTACGAGCAGTACTTC
CDR3aa: CASSLGTGGVYYEQYF
j_gene: TRBJ2-7
d_gene: TRBD1
len: 16
abundance: many
v_gene: TRBV7-9

CDR3nt: TGTGCCAGCAGCTCACAGGGGATTCCCGGGGAGCTGTTTTTT
CDR3aa: CASSSQGIPGELFF
j_gene: TRBJ2-2
d_gene: TRBD1
len: 14
abundance: NA
v_gene: TRBV6-5

CDR3nt: TGTGCCAGCAGGGGACAGGTATTCTCTGGAAACACCATATATTTT
CDR3aa: CASRGQVFSGNTIYF
j_gene: TRBJ1-3
d_gene: TRBD1
len: 15
abundance: NA
v_gene: TRBV14

CDR3nt: TGTGCCAGCAGCCTCACAGGGGGGAGAGAAGCTTTCTTT
CDR3aa: CASSLTGGREAFF
j_gene: TRBJ1-1
d_gene: TRBD1
len: 13
abundance: NA
v_gene: TRBV7-2

CDR3nt: TGTGCCAGCAGCTTAGGGGTAGGGGCTGAAGCTTTCTTT
CDR3aa: CASSLGVGAEAFF
j_gene: TRBJ1-1
d_gene: NA
len: 13
abundance: NA
v_gene: TRBV7-9

CDR3nt: TGTGCCAGTAGATCCGGGACCGATAACACTGAAGCTTTCTTT
CDR3aa: CASRSGTDNTEAFF
j_gene: TRBJ1-1
d_gene: NA
len: 14
abundance: NA
v_gene: TRBV19

CDR3nt: TGTGCCACCAGCACCACCTGGGGGACAGGGGGCCGAGCTTTCTTT
CDR3aa: CATSTTWGTGGRAFF
j_gene: TRBJ1-1
d_gene: TRBD1
len: 15
abundance: NA
v_gene: TRBV15

CDR3nt: TGTGCCAGCAGCTTAGCACGGGCAACTAATGAAAAACTGTTTTTT
CDR3aa: CASSLARATNEKLFF
j_gene: TRBJ1-4
d_gene: NA
len: 15
abundance: NA
v_gene: TRBV7-2

CDR3nt: TGTGCCAGCAGCTTAAGGAGGTCTGGGGCCAACGTCCTGACTTTC
CDR3aa: CASSLRRSGANVLTF
j_gene: TRBJ2-6
d_gene: NA
len: 15
abundance: NA
v_gene: TRBV7-9

CDR3nt: TGTCCTGGGAGCGCACGAAGGGACAGGGGAGGGGTAAACATTCAGTACTTC
CDR3aa: CPGSARRDRGGVNIQYF
j_gene: TRBJ2-4
d_gene: NA
len: 17
abundance: NA
v_gene: TRBV22-1

CDR3nt: TGTGCCAGCAGCCCCGGGGAAGGTTGGAACTACGAGCAGTACTTC
CDR3aa: CASSPGEGWNYEQYF
j_gene: TRBJ2-7
d_gene: NA
len: 15
abundance: once
v_gene: TRBV27

CDR3nt: TGTGCCAGCAGTTTAGCGGAGGGGGCCTACGAGCAGTACTTC
CDR3aa: CASSLAEGAYEQYF
j_gene: TRBJ2-7
d_gene: NA
len: 14
abundance: NA
v_gene: TRBV27

CDR3nt: TGTGCCAGCAGCTTTGGACTGAATCAGCCCCAGCATTTT
CDR3aa: CASSFGLNQPQHF
j_gene: TRBJ1-5
d_gene: NA
len: 13
abundance: NA
v_gene: TRBV12-3/TRBV12-4

CDR3nt: TGTGCCAGCAGTGATAGGCGGTCACAGTTTTCACCCCTCCACTTT
CDR3aa: CASSDRRSQFSPLHF
j_gene: TRBJ1-6
d_gene: NA
len: 15
abundance: once
v_gene: TRBV2

CDR3nt: TGTGCCAGCAGTGAGGGGTTGTTGGGGCACTATGGCTACACCTTC
CDR3aa: CASSEGLLGHYGYTF
j_gene: TRBJ1-2
d_gene: NA
len: 15
abundance: NA
v_gene: TRBV6-1

CDR3nt: TGTGCCAGCAGTGAGGAGAGTTTTAATCAGCCCCAGCATTTT
CDR3aa: CASSEESFNQPQHF
j_gene: TRBJ1-5
d_gene: NA
len: 14
abundance: NA
v_gene: TRBV2

CDR3nt: TGTGCCAGCAGCTTAGGGGTCCACAATGAGCAGTTCTTC
CDR3aa: CASSLGVHNEQFF
j_gene: TRBJ2-1
d_gene: NA
len: 13
abundance: NA
v_gene: TRBV7-3

CDR3nt: TGCGCCAGCAGCGGGTCCGGGGACATGAACACTGAAGCTTTCTTT
CDR3aa: CASSGSGDMNTEAFF
j_gene: TRBJ1-1
d_gene: NA
len: 15
abundance: NA
v_gene: TRBV5-1

CDR3nt: TGTGCCAGCAGGTTCGCCGGGACTCCAAAGGGACTCACAGATACGCAGTATTTT
CDR3aa: CASRFAGTPKGLTDTQYF
j_gene: TRBJ2-3
d_gene: NA
len: 18
abundance: NA
v_gene: TRBV5-4

CDR3nt: TGTGCTAGTTCTATCGGCCGCAGGACAGGGGGCTACGAGCAGTACTTC
CDR3aa: CASSIGRRTGGYEQYF
j_gene: TRBJ2-7
d_gene: TRBD1
len: 16
abundance: few
v_gene: TRBV12-5